The rows below give T cell receptor beta chains drawn from one sample of a study of T-cell memory formation after mild COVID-19. TCRdb reprocessed the 5' RACE reads via MiXCR and lists one record per CDR3 protein. The data contain fewer than 200,000 distinct CDR3 sequences, about a fifth of them singletons. Sequencing was performed on PBMCs or a T cell subset sorted from them (not recorded which). The receptor source for this set is an adult woman who had mild COVID-19 (a few samples of this study predate the infection). Cell type and time point are not known. Both conserved end residues are part of each CDR3. D genes are given only for firm matches. The size of a clone is reported for some rows only, either as once, few or many, or as a class for expanded clones.

CDR3nt: TGTGCCAGCAGCCAGGCAGTCGAAGGAGGGAACGAGCAGTACTTC
CDR3aa: CASSQAVEGGNEQYF
v_gene: TRBV6-1
abundance: few
j_gene: TRBJ2-7
d_gene: .

CDR3nt: TGTGCCAGCACGGAGCAGGGGGCGAACACCGGGGAGCTGTTTTTT
CDR3aa: CASTEQGANTGELFF
v_gene: TRBV6-1
abundance: .
j_gene: TRBJ2-2
d_gene: TRBD1

CDR3nt: TGCAGTGCTCCGCAGCGGGCCTACAATGAGCAGTTCTTC
CDR3aa: CSAPQRAYNEQFF
v_gene: TRBV20-1
abundance: .
j_gene: TRBJ2-1
d_gene: .

CDR3nt: TGCGCCAGCAGTTACGGACCAGGGTTGAACACTGAAGCTTTCTTT
CDR3aa: CASSYGPGLNTEAFF
v_gene: TRBV5-1
abundance: few
j_gene: TRBJ1-1
d_gene: .

CDR3nt: TGCGCCAGCAGCCAAGATTTACTCAATGAGCAGTTCTTC
CDR3aa: CASSQDLLNEQFF
v_gene: TRBV4-1
abundance: .
j_gene: TRBJ2-1
d_gene: .

CDR3nt: TGTGCCAGCAGCGGGGGGAACTATGGCTACACCTTC
CDR3aa: CASSGGNYGYTF
v_gene: TRBV7-9
abundance: .
j_gene: TRBJ1-2
d_gene: .

CDR3nt: TGTGCCACCAGCAGAGGCAGGGGACATCAGCCCCAGCATTTT
CDR3aa: CATSRGRGHQPQHF
v_gene: TRBV15
abundance: .
j_gene: TRBJ1-5
d_gene: .

CDR3nt: TGTGCCACCAGTGATTGGAAAAGGGAGGGCCACACCGGGGAGCTGTTTTTT
CDR3aa: CATSDWKREGHTGELFF
v_gene: TRBV24-1
abundance: .
j_gene: TRBJ2-2
d_gene: TRBD2

CDR3nt: TGCAGTGCTAGAGGGTTGCCGCCGGGCCATTCCTTTAGCTCCTACAATGAGCAGTTCTTC
CDR3aa: CSARGLPPGHSFSSYNEQFF
v_gene: TRBV20-1
abundance: few
j_gene: TRBJ2-1
d_gene: .

CDR3nt: TGCGCCAGCAGCTTGTGGGGGGACACTGAAGCTTTCTTT
CDR3aa: CASSLWGDTEAFF
v_gene: TRBV5-1
abundance: .
j_gene: TRBJ1-1
d_gene: .

CDR3nt: TGCGCCAGCAGCCAAGTCGTATCTAGCGAGCCGTGGGAGCAGTTCTTC
CDR3aa: CASSQVVSSEPWEQFF
v_gene: TRBV4-3
abundance: .
j_gene: TRBJ2-1
d_gene: .

CDR3nt: TGTGCCAGCAGCTCCCCCGACAGGGACAGCACAGATACGCAGTATTTT
CDR3aa: CASSSPDRDSTDTQYF
v_gene: TRBV7-3
abundance: .
j_gene: TRBJ2-3
d_gene: TRBD1

CDR3nt: TGTGCCAGCAGTGAGTACCTCGGCCCAGGGATCGAGCAGTACTTC
CDR3aa: CASSEYLGPGIEQYF
v_gene: TRBV7-6
abundance: few
j_gene: TRBJ2-7
d_gene: .

CDR3nt: TGTGCCAGCTCTCCTGGGACAGGATTCTCTGGGGCCAACGTCCTGACTTTC
CDR3aa: CASSPGTGFSGANVLTF
v_gene: TRBV18
abundance: few
j_gene: TRBJ2-6
d_gene: TRBD1

CDR3nt: TGCAGCGTTGAGGACTCGGGGGGTATCTCTGGTGGCTACACCTTC
CDR3aa: CSVEDSGGISGGYTF
v_gene: TRBV29-1
abundance: .
j_gene: TRBJ1-2
d_gene: .

CDR3nt: TGCAGTGCTAGAGAATCAACAATTTATGGCTACACCTTC
CDR3aa: CSARESTIYGYTF
v_gene: TRBV20-1
abundance: .
j_gene: TRBJ1-2
d_gene: .

CDR3nt: TGTGCCAGCAGTGACGGGTATAGCAATCAGCCCCAGCATTTT
CDR3aa: CASSDGYSNQPQHF
v_gene: TRBV6-1
abundance: .
j_gene: TRBJ1-5
d_gene: .

CDR3nt: TGTGCCACCAGTGATCCCGCCGACAGGGACGAAGAGACCCAGTACTTC
CDR3aa: CATSDPADRDEETQYF
v_gene: TRBV24-1
abundance: few
j_gene: TRBJ2-5
d_gene: TRBD1

CDR3nt: TGTGCCAGCAGCTCACAGCTAGCGGGAGGTGAGCAGTTCTTC
CDR3aa: CASSSQLAGGEQFF
v_gene: TRBV5-6
abundance: few
j_gene: TRBJ2-1
d_gene: TRBD2

CDR3nt: TGCAGTGCGACTACTAGCGGGAGTATTTACAATGAGCAGTTCTTC
CDR3aa: CSATTSGSIYNEQFF
v_gene: TRBV20-1
abundance: .
j_gene: TRBJ2-1
d_gene: TRBD2

CDR3nt: TGCAGCGTCTCGGGGGCTACCACCGGGGAGCTGTTTTTT
CDR3aa: CSVSGATTGELFF
v_gene: TRBV29-1
abundance: .
j_gene: TRBJ2-2
d_gene: .

CDR3nt: TGCGCCAGCAGCTTGGCGGCCGGATCCTACGAGCAGTACTTC
CDR3aa: CASSLAAGSYEQYF
v_gene: TRBV5-1
abundance: few
j_gene: TRBJ2-7
d_gene: .

CDR3nt: TGTGCCAGCCGGACTTCGGATCAGCCCCAGCATTTT
CDR3aa: CASRTSDQPQHF
v_gene: TRBV27
abundance: few
j_gene: TRBJ1-5
d_gene: .

CDR3nt: TGTGCCAGCAGCTCGTACAGAGGGGAGTCGACCTACGAGCAGTACTTC
CDR3aa: CASSSYRGESTYEQYF
v_gene: TRBV7-9
abundance: .
j_gene: TRBJ2-7
d_gene: .

CDR3nt: TGTGCCAGCAGCTTAGTGGCGTCGAACACTGAAGCTTTCTTT
CDR3aa: CASSLVASNTEAFF
v_gene: TRBV7-9
abundance: .
j_gene: TRBJ1-1
d_gene: .

CDR3nt: TGTGCCAGCAGCTTGAGGCGAGTTTACGAGCAGTACTTC
CDR3aa: CASSLRRVYEQYF
v_gene: TRBV5-6
abundance: few
j_gene: TRBJ2-7
d_gene: .

CDR3nt: TGTGCCAGCAGTTACAATCCGCGACTAGCGGGGGCCGGTCCCTACAATGAGCAGTTCTTC
CDR3aa: CASSYNPRLAGAGPYNEQFF
v_gene: TRBV6-2/TRBV6-3
abundance: .
j_gene: TRBJ2-1
d_gene: TRBD2

CDR3nt: TGTGCCAGCAGTCCCGGACAGGGGGGGGACGAGCGGTACTTC
CDR3aa: CASSPGQGGDERYF
v_gene: TRBV6-5
abundance: .
j_gene: TRBJ2-7
d_gene: TRBD1

CDR3nt: TGCAGCGTTGAAGACCTCCCGGGCTCCATTACTGAAGCTTTCTTT
CDR3aa: CSVEDLPGSITEAFF
v_gene: TRBV29-1
abundance: .
j_gene: TRBJ1-1
d_gene: .

CDR3nt: TGCAGTGCTAGAGATGGGACAGGGGCTAACTACAATGAGCAGTTCTTC
CDR3aa: CSARDGTGANYNEQFF
v_gene: TRBV20-1
abundance: .
j_gene: TRBJ2-1
d_gene: TRBD1

CDR3nt: TGCAGTGCTGGACCGGGACTAGCGGGAGTTGATGAGCAGTTCTTC
CDR3aa: CSAGPGLAGVDEQFF
v_gene: TRBV20-1
abundance: few
j_gene: TRBJ2-1
d_gene: TRBD2

CDR3nt: TGCAGCGTAGGGGGATGGAACACCGGGGAGCTGTTTTTT
CDR3aa: CSVGGWNTGELFF
v_gene: TRBV29-1
abundance: .
j_gene: TRBJ2-2
d_gene: .

CDR3nt: TGTGCCAGCAGTTTATCATATGGGGAAGGGAAGTTCTTC
CDR3aa: CASSLSYGEGKFF
v_gene: TRBV28
abundance: .
j_gene: TRBJ2-1
d_gene: .

CDR3nt: TGCAGTGCGAATCAGGGGGGGTACACTGAAGCTTTCTTT
CDR3aa: CSANQGGYTEAFF
v_gene: TRBV20-1
abundance: .
j_gene: TRBJ1-1
d_gene: TRBD1

CDR3nt: TGTGCCACCTCAGGGGAGGGGGGAGAGATCTACGAGCAGTACTTC
CDR3aa: CATSGEGGEIYEQYF
v_gene: TRBV15
abundance: .
j_gene: TRBJ2-7
d_gene: .

CDR3nt: TGTGCCAGCAGTGAATATGGGGGGCGCAGCTATGGCTACACCTTC
CDR3aa: CASSEYGGRSYGYTF
v_gene: TRBV25-1
abundance: .
j_gene: TRBJ1-2
d_gene: .

CDR3nt: TGTGCCAGCAGTCGACAGGGAGGGAATGAGCAGTTCTTC
CDR3aa: CASSRQGGNEQFF
v_gene: TRBV12-3/TRBV12-4
abundance: few
j_gene: TRBJ2-1
d_gene: .

CDR3nt: TGCAGCGTTTGTCAGTCCACAGATACGCAGTATTTT
CDR3aa: CSVCQSTDTQYF
v_gene: TRBV29-1
abundance: few
j_gene: TRBJ2-3
d_gene: .

CDR3nt: TGTGCCAGCAGCTTAACTGGCTACACCTTC
CDR3aa: CASSLTGYTF
v_gene: TRBV7-9
abundance: few
j_gene: TRBJ1-2
d_gene: .

CDR3nt: TGTGCCAGCAGCGAGGACAGGGCGGCCTACGAGCAGTACTTC
CDR3aa: CASSEDRAAYEQYF
v_gene: TRBV11-2
abundance: few
j_gene: TRBJ2-7
d_gene: TRBD1

CDR3nt: TGTGCCAGCAGCCAAGGGTATGTGTCTCAGGACTACGAGCAGTACTTC
CDR3aa: CASSQGYVSQDYEQYF
v_gene: TRBV3-1
abundance: few
j_gene: TRBJ2-7
d_gene: .

CDR3nt: TGTGCCAGCAAATCACCTGGGTTCTATGGCTACACCTTC
CDR3aa: CASKSPGFYGYTF
v_gene: TRBV6-6
abundance: .
j_gene: TRBJ1-2
d_gene: .

CDR3nt: TGTGCCACCAGCAGAGATCGGGGACGTGGGTTCGAGCAGTACTTC
CDR3aa: CATSRDRGRGFEQYF
v_gene: TRBV15
abundance: .
j_gene: TRBJ2-7
d_gene: .

CDR3nt: TGTGCCAGCAGCCAAGGGAGGTACCCGAACACTGAAGCTTTCTTT
CDR3aa: CASSQGRYPNTEAFF
v_gene: TRBV14
abundance: few
j_gene: TRBJ1-1
d_gene: .

CDR3nt: TGTGCCAGCAGCCAAGTAGAGCTAGCAGATGAGCAGTTCTTC
CDR3aa: CASSQVELADEQFF
v_gene: TRBV3-1
abundance: .
j_gene: TRBJ2-1
d_gene: .

CDR3nt: TGTGCCAGCAGCAGCCGGGCCTTCTACGAGCAGTACTTC
CDR3aa: CASSSRAFYEQYF
v_gene: TRBV13
abundance: few
j_gene: TRBJ2-7
d_gene: .

CDR3nt: TGTGCCAGCAGCGATCAGGGAGAATACGAGCAGTACTTC
CDR3aa: CASSDQGEYEQYF
v_gene: TRBV4-2
abundance: few
j_gene: TRBJ2-7
d_gene: .

CDR3nt: TGTGCCAGCAGCTTAGGTCACGTCCCAGACTACACCTTC
CDR3aa: CASSLGHVPDYTF
v_gene: TRBV7-2
abundance: .
j_gene: TRBJ1-2
d_gene: .

CDR3nt: TGCAGCGTTGAGGAGACACCTTCGAACACCGGGGAGCTGTTTTTT
CDR3aa: CSVEETPSNTGELFF
v_gene: TRBV29-1
abundance: .
j_gene: TRBJ2-2
d_gene: .

CDR3nt: TGTGCCACCGAGGCAGAAAGCACAGATACGCAGTATTTT
CDR3aa: CATEAESTDTQYF
v_gene: TRBV15
abundance: .
j_gene: TRBJ2-3
d_gene: .

CDR3nt: TGTGCCTGGAATCAGGGGACATCCTACGAGCAGTACTTC
CDR3aa: CAWNQGTSYEQYF
v_gene: TRBV30
abundance: .
j_gene: TRBJ2-7
d_gene: .

CDR3nt: TGCGCCAGCAGCCAAACCGGGTCCTACGAGCAGTACTTC
CDR3aa: CASSQTGSYEQYF
v_gene: TRBV4-1
abundance: many
j_gene: TRBJ2-7
d_gene: .

CDR3nt: TGTGCCACCACGCCCTACTTAGCGAGCTACAATGAGCAGTTCTTC
CDR3aa: CATTPYLASYNEQFF
v_gene: TRBV14
abundance: .
j_gene: TRBJ2-1
d_gene: .

CDR3nt: TGTGCCAGCAGCTTAGCTTCAGGGTTAGGACAGCCCCAGCATTTT
CDR3aa: CASSLASGLGQPQHF
v_gene: TRBV11-2
abundance: .
j_gene: TRBJ1-5
d_gene: .

CDR3nt: TGTGCCAGCAGCTTAGACAACGCAATGAACACTGAAGCTTTCTTT
CDR3aa: CASSLDNAMNTEAFF
v_gene: TRBV7-6
abundance: .
j_gene: TRBJ1-1
d_gene: .

CDR3nt: TGTGCCAGCAGGCCGACATTAGGGGGGGACTCACCCCTCCACTTT
CDR3aa: CASRPTLGGDSPLHF
v_gene: TRBV3-1
abundance: few
j_gene: TRBJ1-6
d_gene: .

CDR3nt: TGTGCCAGCAGCGTCCGGGACGGAACCTACGAGCAGTACTTC
CDR3aa: CASSVRDGTYEQYF
v_gene: TRBV7-9
abundance: few
j_gene: TRBJ2-7
d_gene: .

CDR3nt: TGTGCCATCCCGCGGGCAGGGGATGGCTACACCTTC
CDR3aa: CAIPRAGDGYTF
v_gene: TRBV12-3/TRBV12-4
abundance: .
j_gene: TRBJ1-2
d_gene: .

CDR3nt: TGTGCCAGCAGTTTAGCGCTGGACAGGAACTATGGCTACACCTTC
CDR3aa: CASSLALDRNYGYTF
v_gene: TRBV12-3/TRBV12-4
abundance: .
j_gene: TRBJ1-2
d_gene: TRBD1